This passage covers 16 T cell receptor beta chains from one sample sequenced in a study of post-analysis software for immune sequencing data. Unique molecular identifiers tagged the TCR beta cDNA libraries. TCRdb re-derived calls from the PCR reads in MiXCR, one entry per CDR3 protein. The table has about 770,000 distinct CDR3 sequences, about half seen once; the top ten hold 4.9%. These TCRs are of unknown antigen specificity. Regarding the study as a whole: TRBV segments more frequent in patients than in controls numbered five and included TRBV5-6, TRBV5-1 and TRBV20-1.

Sequencing was carried out using blood. Receptors were obtained from a girl between 10 and 17 years old with multiple sclerosis.

The chain employs TRBV27 and TRBJ2-7, with 13 bases fitting TRBD2. The length of the CDR3 is 14 residues. Germline CDR1 and CDR2: MNHEY and SMNVEV (reference sequence). J lost 3 bases, V lost 5 bases, and 1 base had no gene match. CDR3 protein: CASSGTSGVYEQYF. DNA of the CDR3: TGTGCCAGCAGTGGGACTAGCGGGGTCTACGAGCAGTACTTC.

This clonotype was detected only a few times. The CDR3 nucleotides read TGTGCCATCAGTGAGTCCGGCTCCCGGGCTGGATCCTACGAGCAGTACTTC. This encodes CAISESGSRAGSYEQYF. V usage is TRBV10-3 and J usage is TRBJ2-7; D is unresolved. Germline V CDR1 and CDR2: ENHRY, SYGVKD. V lost 0 bases and J lost 1, with 16 bases in between. The CDR3 is 17 amino acids.

The CDR3 nucleotides read TGTGCCAGCAGCGTTAGCGGGAGCCCCTCCTACAATGAGCAGTTCTTC. It codes for CASSVSGSPSYNEQFF. This rearrangement joins TRBV7-8 to TRBJ2-1; 9 bases fit TRBD2. The germline V gene encodes CDR1 SGHVS and CDR2 FQNEAQ. CDR3 length: 16 amino acids. V gave up 5 bases and J gave up 0 bases; unmatched junction bases: 5.

V usage is TRBV28 and J usage is TRBJ1-5; D is uncertain. Deletions cut 5 bases from V and 2 bases from J, with 13 bases between. The CDR3 spans 15 residues. CDR1 is MDHEN, CDR2 SYDVKM, per germline. The CDR3 nucleotides read TGTGCCAGCAGTAATCCGGGTTTGGGCAATCAGCCCCAGCATTTT. Translated, it gives CASSNPGLGNQPQHF.

The rearrangement joins TRBV6-6 to TRBJ2-4; D perhaps matches TRBD2 (6 bases). The end of the DNA fits TRBJ2-7 better, so the J call may be wrong. The CDR3 contains 14 residues. Germline V CDR1 and CDR2: MNHNY, SVGAGI (reference sequence). The CDR3 region has the DNA TGTGCCAGTATAGCGGCCCCAGGTGGCTACGAGCAGTACTTC. Its protein product is CASIAAPGGYEQYF.

This chain joins TRBV28 and TRBJ1-6, with 8 bases aligning to TRBD1. Germline V gene data show CDR1 as MDHEN and CDR2 as SYDVKM. The CDR3 spans 17 residues. J was trimmed by 0 bases and V by 7 bases; bases with no gene match: 8. CDR3 loop: CASTTGAMSSYNSPLHF. The DNA for the CDR3 is TGTGCCAGCACGACAGGGGCGATGAGCTCCTATAATTCACCCCTCCACTTT.

This chain joins TRBV28 and TRBJ1-4; TRBD1 aligns across 9 bases. CDR1 is MDHEN and CDR2 is SYDVKM in the germline V gene. This CDR3 has 16 residues. Unmatched junction bases numbered 9, after V lost 2 bases and J lost 8 bases. The CDR3 region is CASSLVPGQGMEKLFF. CDR3 coding DNA: TGTGCCAGCAGTTTAGTACCGGGACAGGGTATGGAAAAACTGTTTTTT.

The chain employs TRBV12-3 or TRBV12-4 and TRBJ2-3; TRBD2 matches at 10 bases. J lost 3 bases, V lost 4 bases, and 16 bases had no gene match. The CDR3 spans 19 residues. The CDR3 is CASSSTPSLAGVWTDTQYF. The DNA for the CDR3 is TGTGCCAGCAGTTCGACCCCTTCCCTAGCGGGAGTTTGGACAGATACGCAGTATTTT.

This clonotype was seen a handful of times. CDR3 loop: CASSYGGTKQETQYF. The CDR3 DNA reads TGTGCCAGCAGCTATGGCGGGACAAAACAAGAGACCCAGTACTTC. This rearrangement joins TRBV7-2 to TRBJ2-5; D may be TRBD1 or TRBD2 (6 bases each). The germline CDR1 and CDR2 sequences are SGHTA and FQGNSA. V was cut by 4 bases and J by 2 bases, with 14 bases left in between. This CDR3 is 15 amino acids long.

The gene calls are TRBV7-2 and TRBJ2-3, with D unresolved. The CDR3 consists of 15 residues. Germline V gene data show CDR1 as SGHTA and CDR2 as FQGNSA. The V end was cut by 0 bases, the J end by 3 bases, with 10 bases between. CDR3 in DNA: TGTGCCAGCAGCTTAGCTCTCGGGTTTACAGATACGCAGTATTTT. This codes for CASSLALGFTDTQYF.

This chain links TRBV6-1 with TRBJ1-4; tentatively, D is TRBD1 (5 bases). Per germline, CDR1 MNHNS and CDR2 SASEGT. This CDR3 has 15 amino acids. Deletions cut 4 bases from V and 4 bases from J, with 13 bases between. The CDR3 nucleotides are TGTGCCAGCAGTGCATTCCGGGGACTTAATGAAAAACTGTTTTTT. This translates into CASSAFRGLNEKLFF.

CDR3 sequence (DNA): TGTGCCAGCAGCTTGTCCGGACTAGCGGGATACGAGCAGTTCTTC. Residues: CASSLSGLAGYEQFF. J is TRBJ2-1 and V is TRBV5-6, with TRBD2 identical over 12 bases. This CDR3 contains 15 residues. Trimming cost V 1 base and J 10 bases; bases outside gene matches: 6. In germline, CDR1 is SGHDT, CDR2 YYEEEE.

The rearrangement links TRBV12-3 or TRBV12-4 to TRBJ2-7; 10 nucleotides line up with TRBD2. The CDR3 loop spans 16 amino acids. Trimming removed 6 bases from V and 3 bases from J; junction bases left unmatched: 11. For the CDR3, the DNA is TGTGCCAGCAGCTCTTTTCTAGCGGGAGACAGCTACGAGCAGTACTTC. It specifies CASSSFLAGDSYEQYF.

The rearrangement links TRBV5-5 to TRBJ2-1, with TRBD2 matching over 11 bases. The V gene end was trimmed by 5 bases and the J gene end by 8 bases; junction bases not matched to a gene: 12. CDR1 is SGHKS, CDR2 YYEKEE, per germline (reference sequence). The CDR3 covers 16 residues. CDR3 coding DNA: TGTGCCAGCAGGTCTAAACTAGCGGGAGAGGTGTATGAGCAGTTCTTC. This gives the protein CASRSKLAGEVYEQFF.

This clonotype was picked up a small number of times. V and J are TRBV20-1 and TRBJ2-1; 7 nucleotides match TRBD2. Matching the DNA end better, TRBJ2-7 makes the J call doubtful. There are 16 residues in the CDR3. Germline assignment: CDR1 DFQATT and CDR2 SNEGSKA (reference sequence). CDR3 DNA sequence: TGCAGTGCTTCACCCCCGGGCGGACTAGTGGGCTACGAGCAGTACTTC. Its protein product is CSASPPGGLVGYEQYF.

This chain links TRBV20-1 with TRBJ2-1, with 8 positions matching TRBD2. V shed 6 bases, J shed 6 bases, and the junction held 10 bases outside the gene matches. CDR1 is DFQATT, CDR2 SNEGSKA, per germline (reference sequence). The length of the CDR3 is 14 residues. In DNA form, the CDR3 reads TGCAGTGCCAGGTCACGCGGGAGGCCCAATGAGCAGTTCTTC. Its protein is CSARSRGRPNEQFF.